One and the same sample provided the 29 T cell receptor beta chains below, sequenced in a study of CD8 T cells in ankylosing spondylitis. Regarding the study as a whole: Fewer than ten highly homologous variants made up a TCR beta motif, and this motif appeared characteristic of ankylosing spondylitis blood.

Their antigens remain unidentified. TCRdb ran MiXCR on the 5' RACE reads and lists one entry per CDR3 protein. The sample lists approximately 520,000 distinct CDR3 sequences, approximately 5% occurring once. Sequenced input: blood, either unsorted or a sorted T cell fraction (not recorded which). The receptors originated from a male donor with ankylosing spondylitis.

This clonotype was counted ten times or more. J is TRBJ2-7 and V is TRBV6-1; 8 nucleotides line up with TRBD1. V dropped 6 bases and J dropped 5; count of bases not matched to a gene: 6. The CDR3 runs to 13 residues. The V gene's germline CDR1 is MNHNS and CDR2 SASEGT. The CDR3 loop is CASRRQGSDEQYF. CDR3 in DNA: TGTGCCAGCAGACGACAGGGGAGCGACGAGCAGTACTTC.

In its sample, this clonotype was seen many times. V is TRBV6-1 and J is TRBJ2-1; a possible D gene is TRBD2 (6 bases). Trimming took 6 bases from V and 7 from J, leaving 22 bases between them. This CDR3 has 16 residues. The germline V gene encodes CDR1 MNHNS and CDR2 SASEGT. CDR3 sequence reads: CASRRDSRPEANEQFF. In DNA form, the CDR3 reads TGTGCCAGCAGGCGGGACTCCCGTCCCGAGGCAAATGAGCAGTTCTTC.

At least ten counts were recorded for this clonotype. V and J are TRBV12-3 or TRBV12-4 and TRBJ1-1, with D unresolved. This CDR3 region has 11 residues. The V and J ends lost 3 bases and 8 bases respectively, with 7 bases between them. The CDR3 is CASSLLQEAFF. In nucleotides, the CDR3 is TGTGCCAGCAGTTTGCTCCAGGAAGCTTTCTTT.

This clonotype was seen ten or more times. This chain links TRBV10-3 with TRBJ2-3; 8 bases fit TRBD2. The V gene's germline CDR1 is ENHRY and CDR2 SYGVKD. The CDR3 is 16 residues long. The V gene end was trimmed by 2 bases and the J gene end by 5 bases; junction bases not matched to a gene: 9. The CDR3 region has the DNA TGTGCCATCAGTGAGAGGTCGGGAGGGCGTAGAGATACGCAGTATTTT. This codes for CAISERSGGRRDTQYF.

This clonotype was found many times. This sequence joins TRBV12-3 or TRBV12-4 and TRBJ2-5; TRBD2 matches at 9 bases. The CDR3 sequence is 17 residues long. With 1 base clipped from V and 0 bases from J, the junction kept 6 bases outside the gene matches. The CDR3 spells CASSLGPSGAYQETQYF. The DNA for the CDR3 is TGTGCCAGCAGTTTAGGACCTAGCGGGGCCTACCAAGAGACCCAGTACTTC.

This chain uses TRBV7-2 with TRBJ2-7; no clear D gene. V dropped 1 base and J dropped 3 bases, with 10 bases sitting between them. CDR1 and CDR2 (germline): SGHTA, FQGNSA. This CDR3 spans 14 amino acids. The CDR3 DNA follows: TGTGCCAGCAGCTTAGGGCAGGCCGTCTACGAGCAGTACTTC. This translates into CASSLGQAVYEQYF.

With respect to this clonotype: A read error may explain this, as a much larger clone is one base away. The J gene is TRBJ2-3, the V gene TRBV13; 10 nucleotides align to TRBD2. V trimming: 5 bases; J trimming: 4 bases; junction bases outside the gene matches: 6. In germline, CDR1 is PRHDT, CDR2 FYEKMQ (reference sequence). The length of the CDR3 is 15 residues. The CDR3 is CASSVAGGLSDTQYF. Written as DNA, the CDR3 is TGTGCCAGCAGCGTAGCGGGGGGCCTGTCAGATACGCAGTATTTT.

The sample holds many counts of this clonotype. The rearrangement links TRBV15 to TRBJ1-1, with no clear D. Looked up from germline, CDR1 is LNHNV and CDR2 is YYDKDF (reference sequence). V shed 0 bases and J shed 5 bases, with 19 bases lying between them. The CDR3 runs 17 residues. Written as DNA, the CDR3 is TGTGCCACCAGCAGAGATCAATTAATCGGGTTGGGTACTGAAGCTTTCTTT. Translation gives CATSRDQLIGLGTEAFF.

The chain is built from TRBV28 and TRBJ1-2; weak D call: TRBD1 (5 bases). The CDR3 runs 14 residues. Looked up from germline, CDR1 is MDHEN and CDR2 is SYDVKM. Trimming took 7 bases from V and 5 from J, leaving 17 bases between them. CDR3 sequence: CASTLSGSAYGYTF. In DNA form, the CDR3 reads TGTGCCAGCACTCTATCAGGGTCTGCGTATGGCTACACCTTC.

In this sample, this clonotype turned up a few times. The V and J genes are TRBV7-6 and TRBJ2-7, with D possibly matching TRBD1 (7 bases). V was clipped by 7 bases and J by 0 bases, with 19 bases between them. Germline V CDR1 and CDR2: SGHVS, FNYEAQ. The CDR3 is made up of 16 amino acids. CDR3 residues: CASTKGAGKGSYEQYF. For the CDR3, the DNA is TGTGCCAGCACCAAGGGGGCGGGAAAGGGCTCCTACGAGCAGTACTTC.

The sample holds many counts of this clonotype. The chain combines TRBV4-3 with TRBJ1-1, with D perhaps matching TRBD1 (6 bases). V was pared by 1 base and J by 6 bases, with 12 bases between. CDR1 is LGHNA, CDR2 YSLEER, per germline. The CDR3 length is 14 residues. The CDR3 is CASSQVYRAAEAFF. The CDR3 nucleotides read TGCGCCAGCAGCCAAGTATACAGGGCGGCTGAAGCTTTCTTT.

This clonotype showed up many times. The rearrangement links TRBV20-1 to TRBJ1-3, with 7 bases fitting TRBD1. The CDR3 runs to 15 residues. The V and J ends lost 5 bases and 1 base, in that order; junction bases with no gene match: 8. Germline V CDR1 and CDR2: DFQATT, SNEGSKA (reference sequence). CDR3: CSAGRGSRSGNTIYF. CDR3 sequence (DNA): TGCAGTGCTGGCAGGGGGTCTAGGTCTGGAAACACCATATATTTT.

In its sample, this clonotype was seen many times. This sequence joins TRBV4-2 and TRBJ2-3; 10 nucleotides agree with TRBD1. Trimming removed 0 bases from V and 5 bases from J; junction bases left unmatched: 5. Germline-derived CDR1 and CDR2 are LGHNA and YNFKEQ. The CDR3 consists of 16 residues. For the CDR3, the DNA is TGTGCCAGCAGCCAAGATGGGGACAGGGGAGGAGATACGCAGTATTTT. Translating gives CASSQDGDRGGDTQYF.

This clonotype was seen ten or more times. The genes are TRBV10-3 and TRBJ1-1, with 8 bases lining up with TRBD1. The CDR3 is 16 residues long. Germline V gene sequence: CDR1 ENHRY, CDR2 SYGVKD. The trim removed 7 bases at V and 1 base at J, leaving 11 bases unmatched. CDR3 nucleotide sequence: TGTGCCATCAAAGGAACAGGGGGAGCAAGGAACACTGAAGCTTTCTTT. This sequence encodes CAIKGTGGARNTEAFF.

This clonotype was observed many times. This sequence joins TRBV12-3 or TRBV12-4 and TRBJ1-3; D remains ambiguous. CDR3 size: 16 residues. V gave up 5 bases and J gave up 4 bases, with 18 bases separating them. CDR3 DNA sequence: TGTGCCAGCAGTCCCCCCACCTGGATTCCCGGAAACACCATATATTTT. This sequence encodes CASSPPTWIPGNTIYF.

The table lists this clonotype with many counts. The DNA for the CDR3 is TGTGCCAGCAGTTCGGCCGTACCGGGGGGCTACACCTTC. Its protein is CASSSAVPGGYTF. The rearrangement joins TRBV12-3 or TRBV12-4 to TRBJ1-2, with unresolved D. CDR3 length: 13 amino acids. V was trimmed by 4 bases and J by 8 bases, leaving 14 bases between them.

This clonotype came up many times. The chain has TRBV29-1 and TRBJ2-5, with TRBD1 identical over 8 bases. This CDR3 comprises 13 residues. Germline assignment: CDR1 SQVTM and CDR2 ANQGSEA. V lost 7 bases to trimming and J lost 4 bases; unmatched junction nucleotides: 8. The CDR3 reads CSARTGRGETQYF. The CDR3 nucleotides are TGCAGCGCCCGGACAGGGCGGGGAGAGACCCAGTACTTC.

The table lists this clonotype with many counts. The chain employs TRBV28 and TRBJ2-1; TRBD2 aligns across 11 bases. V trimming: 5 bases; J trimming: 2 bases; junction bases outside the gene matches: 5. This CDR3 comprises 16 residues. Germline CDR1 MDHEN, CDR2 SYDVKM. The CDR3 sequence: CASSGETSGTYNEQFF. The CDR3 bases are TGTGCCAGCAGTGGGGAGACTAGCGGGACCTACAATGAGCAGTTCTTC.

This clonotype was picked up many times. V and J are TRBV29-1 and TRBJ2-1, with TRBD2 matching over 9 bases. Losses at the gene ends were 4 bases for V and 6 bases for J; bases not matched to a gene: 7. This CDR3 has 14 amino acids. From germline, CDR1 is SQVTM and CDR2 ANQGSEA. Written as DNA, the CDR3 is TGCAGCGTTGCGGGCGGGGGGGCTGGCAATGAGCAGTTCTTC. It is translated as CSVAGGGAGNEQFF.

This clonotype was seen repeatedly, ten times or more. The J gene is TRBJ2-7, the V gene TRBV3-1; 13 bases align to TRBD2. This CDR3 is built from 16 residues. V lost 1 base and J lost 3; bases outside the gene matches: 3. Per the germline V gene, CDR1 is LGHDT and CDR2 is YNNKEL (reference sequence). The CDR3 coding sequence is TGTGCCAGCAGCCAAGGACTAGCGGGGGGCTTCTACGAGCAGTACTTC. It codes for CASSQGLAGGFYEQYF.

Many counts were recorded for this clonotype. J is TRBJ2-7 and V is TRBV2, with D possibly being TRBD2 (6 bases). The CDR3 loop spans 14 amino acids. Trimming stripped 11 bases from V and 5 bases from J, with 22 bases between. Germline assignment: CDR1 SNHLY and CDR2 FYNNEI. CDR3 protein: CAGNPSGPIHEQYF. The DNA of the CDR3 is TGTGCCGGCAATCCGAGCGGGCCGATCCACGAGCAGTACTTC.

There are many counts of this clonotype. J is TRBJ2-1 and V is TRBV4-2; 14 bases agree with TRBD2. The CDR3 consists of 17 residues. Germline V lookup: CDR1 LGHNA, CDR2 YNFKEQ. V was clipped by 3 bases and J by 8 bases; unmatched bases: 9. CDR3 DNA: TGTGCCAGCAGCCACCGTACGGGGACTAGCGGGGGCGATGAGCAGTTCTTC. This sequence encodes CASSHRTGTSGGDEQFF.

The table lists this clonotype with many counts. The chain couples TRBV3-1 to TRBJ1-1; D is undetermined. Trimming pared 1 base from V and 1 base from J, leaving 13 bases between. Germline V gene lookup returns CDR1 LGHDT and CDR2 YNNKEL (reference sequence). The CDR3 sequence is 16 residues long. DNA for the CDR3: TGTGCCAGCAGCCAAGTCCCCTCCGGAGGGAACACTGAAGCTTTCTTT. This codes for CASSQVPSGGNTEAFF. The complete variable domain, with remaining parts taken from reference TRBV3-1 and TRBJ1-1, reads DTAVSQTPKYLVTQMGNDKSIKCEQNLGHDTMYWYKQDSKKFLKIMFSYNNKELIINETVPNRFSPKSPDKAHLNLHINSLELGDSAVYFCASSQVPSGGNTEAFFGQGTRLTVV.

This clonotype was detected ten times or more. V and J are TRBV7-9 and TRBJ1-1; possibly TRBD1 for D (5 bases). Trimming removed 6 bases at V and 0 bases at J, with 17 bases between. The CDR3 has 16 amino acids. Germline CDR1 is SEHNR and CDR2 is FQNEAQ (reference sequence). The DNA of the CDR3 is TGTGCCAGCAGAACGGGGCCGCGGACCCTGAACACTGAAGCTTTCTTT. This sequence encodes CASRTGPRTLNTEAFF. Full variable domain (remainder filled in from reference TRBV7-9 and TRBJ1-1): DTGVSQNPRHKITKRGQNVTFRCDPISEHNRLYWYRQTLGQGPEFLTYFQNEAQLEKSRLLSDRFSAERPKGSFSTLEIQRTEQGDSAMYLCASRTGPRTLNTEAFFGQGTRLTVV.

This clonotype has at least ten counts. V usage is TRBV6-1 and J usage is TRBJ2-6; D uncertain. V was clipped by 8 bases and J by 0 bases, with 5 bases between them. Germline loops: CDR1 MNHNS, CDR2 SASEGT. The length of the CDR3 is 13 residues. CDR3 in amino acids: CASGNSGANVLTF. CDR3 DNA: TGTGCCAGCGGGAACTCTGGGGCCAACGTCCTGACTTTC.

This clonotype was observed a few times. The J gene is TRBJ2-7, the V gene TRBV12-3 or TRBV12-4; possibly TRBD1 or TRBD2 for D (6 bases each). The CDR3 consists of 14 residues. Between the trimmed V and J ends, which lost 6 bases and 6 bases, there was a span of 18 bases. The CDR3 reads CASRVRGLSGEQYF. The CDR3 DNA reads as TGTGCCAGCAGGGTCCGGGGGCTATCAGGCGAGCAGTACTTC.

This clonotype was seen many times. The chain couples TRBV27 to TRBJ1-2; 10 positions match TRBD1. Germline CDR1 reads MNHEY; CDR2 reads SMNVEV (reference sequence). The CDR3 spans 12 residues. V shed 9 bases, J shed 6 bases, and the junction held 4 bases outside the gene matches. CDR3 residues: CASKTGGNGYTF. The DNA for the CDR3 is TGTGCCAGTAAGACAGGGGGCAATGGCTACACCTTC.

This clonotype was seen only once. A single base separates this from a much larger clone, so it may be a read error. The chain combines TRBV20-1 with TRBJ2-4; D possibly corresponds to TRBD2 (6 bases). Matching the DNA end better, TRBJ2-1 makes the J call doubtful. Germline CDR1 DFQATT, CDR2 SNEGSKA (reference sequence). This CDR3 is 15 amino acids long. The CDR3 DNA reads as TGCAGTGCTAATTATGGCGGGGTAGTCAAAAACATTCAGTTCTTC. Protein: CSANYGGVVKNIQFF.

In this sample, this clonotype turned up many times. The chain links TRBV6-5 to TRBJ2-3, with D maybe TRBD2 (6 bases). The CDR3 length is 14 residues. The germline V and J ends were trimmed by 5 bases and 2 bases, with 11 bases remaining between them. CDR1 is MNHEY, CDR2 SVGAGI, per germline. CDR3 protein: CASSNRDSTDTQYF. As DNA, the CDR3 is TGTGCCAGCAGTAACCGGGACTCCACAGATACGCAGTATTTT.